The subject of this entry is one T cell receptor (beta chain). Its antigen is currently not known. No base quality information exists; no much larger clone differs at one position. The entry originates in a study of blood T cells in healthy people across ages (dated by TCRdb to about 2015). With respect to the entire study: Template switching captured roughly one uniquely barcoded TCR beta cDNA molecule per two T cells in model experiments. Using deep sequencing normalized with unique cDNA molecular identifiers, the study measured how TCR beta repertoire diversity changes with age. The donors were split into four age groups: young (average approximately 16 years), middle-aged (39), aged (around 67) and long-lived (approximately 89). Donors of different ages were randomly distributed across sequencing lanes to avoid experimental bias. Two additional independent replicas of 1 million unique cDNA reads from the same blood draw were analyzed for two donors (one aged 18 to 30 and one aged 80 or older).

The research as a whole found: Observed TCR beta diversity per million T cells fell roughly linearly with age, and a significant reduction was already apparent by age around 40. Since profiling was done on bulk unsorted PBMCs, naive and antigen-experienced compartments could not be conclusively compared. The percentage of naive T cells measured by flow cytometry correlated strongly with observed TCR beta diversity. Donor CMV infection status was unknown, potentially confounding age-related changes in expanded clonotypes. Compared with the aged group, the long-lived group had more naive CD4+ T cells, fewer expanded clones and increased TCR diversity, suggesting age selection. Estimates of total diversity from one million sequenced T cells were regarded as lower bounds and underestimates.

The donors were some 39 Caucasian individuals from Russia, aged about 6 to 95 years, who were systemically healthy. Ten milliliters of peripheral blood were collected from each donor into EDTA-treated Vacutainer tubes. Ficoll-Paque density-gradient centrifugation was used to isolate PBMCs, with at least 7 million obtained per sample. Trizol reagent was used to extract total RNA from the PBMCs, yielding at least 6 micrograms per sample. For every donor, flow cytometry on a PBMC aliquot measured the percentage of naive CD45RAhigh/CD27high T cells. Including the terminal cysteine and phenylalanine, the CDR3 comprises 14 residues. Only the CDR3 part of the read is kept: 42 bases, read in frame from the first base. V and J are truncated by 4 bases and 5 bases respectively, leaving an intervening sequence of 15 bases. The CDR1 and CDR2 encoded by the germline V gene are SQVTM and ANQGSEA. The method behind the library was 5' RACE. Sequencer: Illumina HiSeq 2500. A second about 7 to 12 cycle PCR used a sample-barcoded 5' primer and a J-beta primer mix. Each TCR beta cDNA molecule received a unique molecular identifier from a template-switch 5' adaptor carrying 12 random nucleotides. Each sample yielded at least 3 million CDR3-containing paired-end reads. First-strand cDNA was synthesized from all RNA with the Mint cDNA synthesis kit, primed by a TRBC-specific oligonucleotide. After uracil-DNA glycosylase treatment, a first 18-cycle PCR used universal primers M1SS and BC2_uni_R on all cDNA. In the original analysis: Each sample was normalized by randomly selecting 1 million high-quality reads, each carrying a distinct molecular identifier. Instead of being binned into consensus sequences, reads that shared molecular identifiers were thrown out. MiTCR, with a Q25 quality threshold and the strictest error-elimination algorithm, was used for CDR3 identification, clonotype clustering and error correction. A nonparametric unseen species model with Euler transformation was used to estimate a lower bound on total TCR beta diversity. TCRdb reran the public reads through fastp at Q25 and MiXCR, keeping productive beta chains. Every entry covers one CDR3 protein and lists the most common genes and DNA from its rows. TCRdb's processing, not the authors', yielded these V and J calls. The sample table holds around 900,000 distinct CDR3 sequences, of which around 54% were seen once. Roughly 23% of the sample belongs to the ten largest clones.

The source material was blood. The sequence was obtained from a woman in her sixties in good health. The chain joins TRBV29-1 to TRBJ2-1; the D region possibly corresponds to TRBD1 (6 bases align). CDR3 reads: CSVVSGAHNNEQFF. The sequenced DNA is TGCAGCGTTGTATCAGGGGCGCATAACAATGAGCAGTTCTTC.